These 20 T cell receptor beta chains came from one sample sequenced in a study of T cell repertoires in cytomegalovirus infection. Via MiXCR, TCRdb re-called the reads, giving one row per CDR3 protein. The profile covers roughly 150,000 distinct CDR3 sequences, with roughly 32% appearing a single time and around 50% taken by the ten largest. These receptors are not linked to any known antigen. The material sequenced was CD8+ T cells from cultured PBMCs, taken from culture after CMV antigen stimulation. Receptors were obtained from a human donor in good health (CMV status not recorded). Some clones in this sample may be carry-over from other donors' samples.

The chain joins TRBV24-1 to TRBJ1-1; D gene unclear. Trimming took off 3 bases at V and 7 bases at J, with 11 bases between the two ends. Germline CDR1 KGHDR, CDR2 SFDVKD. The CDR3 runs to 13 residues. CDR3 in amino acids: CATSDPWTGEAFF. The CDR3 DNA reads TGTGCCACCAGTGATCCATGGACGGGTGAAGCTTTCTTT.

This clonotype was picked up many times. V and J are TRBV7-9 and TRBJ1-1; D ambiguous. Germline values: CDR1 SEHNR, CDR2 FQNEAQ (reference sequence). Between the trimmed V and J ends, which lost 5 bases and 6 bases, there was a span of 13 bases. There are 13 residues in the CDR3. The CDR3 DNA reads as TGTGCCAGCAGCCCACCGCGATTAGCTGAAGCTTTCTTT. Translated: CASSPPRLAEAFF.

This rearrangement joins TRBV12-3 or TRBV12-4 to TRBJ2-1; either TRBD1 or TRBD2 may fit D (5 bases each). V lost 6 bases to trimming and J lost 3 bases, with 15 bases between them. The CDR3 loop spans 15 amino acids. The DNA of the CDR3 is TGTGCCAGCAGCACCGGACACGGACTCTACAATGAGCAGTTCTTC. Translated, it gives CASSTGHGLYNEQFF.

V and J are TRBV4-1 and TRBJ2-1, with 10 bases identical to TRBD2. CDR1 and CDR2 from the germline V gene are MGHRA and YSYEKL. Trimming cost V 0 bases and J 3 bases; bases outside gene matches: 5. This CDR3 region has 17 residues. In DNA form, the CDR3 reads TGCGCCAGCAGCCAAGATCTGAGCGGGGGGGACTACAATGAGCAGTTCTTC. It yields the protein CASSQDLSGGDYNEQFF.

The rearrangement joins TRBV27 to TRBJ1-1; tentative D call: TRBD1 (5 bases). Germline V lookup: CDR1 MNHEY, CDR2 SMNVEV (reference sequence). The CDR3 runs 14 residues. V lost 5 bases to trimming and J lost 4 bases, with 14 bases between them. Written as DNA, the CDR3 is TGTGCCAGCAGTATGGGGGGAGAGGTCACTGAAGCTTTCTTT. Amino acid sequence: CASSMGGEVTEAFF.

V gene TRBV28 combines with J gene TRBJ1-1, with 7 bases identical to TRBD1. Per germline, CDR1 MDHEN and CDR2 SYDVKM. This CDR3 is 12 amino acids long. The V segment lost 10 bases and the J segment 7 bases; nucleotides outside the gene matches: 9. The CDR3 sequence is CATDGGQDEAFF. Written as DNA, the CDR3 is TGTGCCACCGACGGAGGACAGGATGAAGCTTTCTTT. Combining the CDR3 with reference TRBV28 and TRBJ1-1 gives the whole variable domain DVKVTQSSRYLVKRTGEKVFLECVQDMDHENMFWYRQDPGLGLRLIYFSYDVKMKEKGDIPEGYSVSREKKERFSLILESASTNQTSMYLCATDGGQDEAFFGQGTRLTVV.

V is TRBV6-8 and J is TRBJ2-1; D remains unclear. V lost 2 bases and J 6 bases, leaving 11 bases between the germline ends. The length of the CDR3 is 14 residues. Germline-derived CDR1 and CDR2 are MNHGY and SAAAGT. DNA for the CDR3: TGTGCCAGCAGTTACCCGGGTTGGAGCAATGAGCAGTTCTTC. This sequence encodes CASSYPGWSNEQFF.

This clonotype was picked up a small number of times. Here the CDR3 DNA reads TGTGCCACCAGTGCAGGACATCTGAGTTTAGCGGGGGGATTCACCGGGGAGCTGTTTTTT. It yields the protein CATSAGHLSLAGGFTGELFF. V gene TRBV24-1 combines with J gene TRBJ2-2; 10 nucleotides align to TRBD2. Per the germline V gene, CDR1 is KGHDR and CDR2 is SFDVKD. The CDR3 contains 20 residues. V lost 5 bases to trimming and J lost 4 bases; unmatched junction nucleotides: 18.

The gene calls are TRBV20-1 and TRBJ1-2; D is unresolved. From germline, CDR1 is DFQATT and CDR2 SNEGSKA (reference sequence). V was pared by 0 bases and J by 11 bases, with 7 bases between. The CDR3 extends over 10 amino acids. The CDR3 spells CSARDPWYTF. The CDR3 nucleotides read TGCAGTGCTAGAGATCCCTGGTACACCTTC.

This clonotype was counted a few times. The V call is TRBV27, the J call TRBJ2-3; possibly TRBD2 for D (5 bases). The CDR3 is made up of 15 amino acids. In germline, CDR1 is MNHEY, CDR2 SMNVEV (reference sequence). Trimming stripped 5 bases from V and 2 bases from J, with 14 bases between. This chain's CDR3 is CASSTFGSDTDTQYF. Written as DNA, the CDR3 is TGTGCCAGCAGTACTTTTGGGAGTGACACAGATACGCAGTATTTT.

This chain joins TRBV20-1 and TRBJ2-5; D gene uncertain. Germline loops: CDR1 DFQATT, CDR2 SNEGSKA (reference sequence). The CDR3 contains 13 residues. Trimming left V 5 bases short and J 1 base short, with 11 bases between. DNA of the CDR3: TGCAGTGCTCGGGTTTGGGGCCAAGAGACCCAGTACTTC. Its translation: CSARVWGQETQYF.

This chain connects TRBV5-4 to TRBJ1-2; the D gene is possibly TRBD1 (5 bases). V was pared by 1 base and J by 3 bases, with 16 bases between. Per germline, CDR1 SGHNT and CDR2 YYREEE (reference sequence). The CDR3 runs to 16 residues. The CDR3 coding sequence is TGTGCCAGCAGCTTGCCTCCAGGGTATCAAGACTATGGCTACACCTTC. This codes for CASSLPPGYQDYGYTF. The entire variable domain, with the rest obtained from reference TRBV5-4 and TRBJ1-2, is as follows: ETGVTQSPTHLIKTRGQQVTLRCSSQSGHNTVSWYQQALGQGPQFIFQYYREEENGRGNFPPRFSGLQFPNYSSELNVNALELDDSALYLCASSLPPGYQDYGYTFGSGTRLTVV.

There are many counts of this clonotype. CDR3 in amino acids: CASSPHGRGLLYGYTF. The DNA of the CDR3 is TGTGCCAGCAGTCCCCATGGCAGGGGGCTGCTCTATGGCTACACCTTC. This chain connects TRBV12-3 or TRBV12-4 to TRBJ1-2, with 8 bases that match TRBD1. The CDR3 has 16 residues. The trim removed 5 bases at V and 4 bases at J, leaving 12 bases unmatched.

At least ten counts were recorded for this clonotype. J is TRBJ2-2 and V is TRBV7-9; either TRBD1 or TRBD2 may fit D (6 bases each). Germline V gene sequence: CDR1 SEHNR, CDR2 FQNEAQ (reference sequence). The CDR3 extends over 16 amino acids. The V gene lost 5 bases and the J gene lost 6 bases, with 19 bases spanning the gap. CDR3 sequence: CASSGWEQGLPGELFF. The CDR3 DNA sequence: TGTGCCAGCAGCGGATGGGAACAGGGACTCCCCGGGGAGCTGTTTTTT. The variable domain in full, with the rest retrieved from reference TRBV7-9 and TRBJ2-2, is DTGVSQNPRHKITKRGQNVTFRCDPISEHNRLYWYRQTLGQGPEFLTYFQNEAQLEKSRLLSDRFSAERPKGSFSTLEIQRTEQGDSAMYLCASSGWEQGLPGELFFGEGSRLTVL.

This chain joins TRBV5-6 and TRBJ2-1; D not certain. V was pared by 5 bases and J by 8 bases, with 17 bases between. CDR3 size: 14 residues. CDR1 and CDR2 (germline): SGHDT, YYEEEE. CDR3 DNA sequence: TGTGCCAGCAGACCACTGCTTAGGGATGATGAGCAGTTCTTC. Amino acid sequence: CASRPLLRDDEQFF.

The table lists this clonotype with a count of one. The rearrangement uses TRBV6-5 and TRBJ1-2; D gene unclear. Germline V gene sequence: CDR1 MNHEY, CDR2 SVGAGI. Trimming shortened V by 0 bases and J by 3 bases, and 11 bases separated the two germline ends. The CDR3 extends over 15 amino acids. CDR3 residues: CASSYSIDGHYGYTF. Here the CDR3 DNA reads TGTGCCAGCAGTTACTCGATCGACGGCCACTATGGCTACACCTTC.

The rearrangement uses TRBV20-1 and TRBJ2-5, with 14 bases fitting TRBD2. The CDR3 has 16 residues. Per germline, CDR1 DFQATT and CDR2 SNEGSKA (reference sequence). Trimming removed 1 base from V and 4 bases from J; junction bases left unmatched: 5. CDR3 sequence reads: CSARGSTSGGVETQYF. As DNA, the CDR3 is TGCAGTGCTAGAGGGTCGACTAGCGGGGGGGTAGAGACCCAGTACTTC.

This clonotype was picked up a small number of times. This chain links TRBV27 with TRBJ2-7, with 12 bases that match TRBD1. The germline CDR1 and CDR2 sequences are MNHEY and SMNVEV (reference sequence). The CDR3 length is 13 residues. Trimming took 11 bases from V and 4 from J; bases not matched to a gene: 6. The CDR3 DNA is TGTGCCTCGGGGGGACAGGGGGCATACGAGCAGTACTTC. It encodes CASGGQGAYEQYF.

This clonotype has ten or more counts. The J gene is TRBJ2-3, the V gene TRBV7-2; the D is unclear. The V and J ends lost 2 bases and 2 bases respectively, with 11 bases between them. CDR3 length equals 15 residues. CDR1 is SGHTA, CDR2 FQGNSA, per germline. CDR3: CASSLTVSYTDTQYF. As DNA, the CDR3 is TGTGCCAGCAGCTTAACCGTATCGTACACAGATACGCAGTATTTT.

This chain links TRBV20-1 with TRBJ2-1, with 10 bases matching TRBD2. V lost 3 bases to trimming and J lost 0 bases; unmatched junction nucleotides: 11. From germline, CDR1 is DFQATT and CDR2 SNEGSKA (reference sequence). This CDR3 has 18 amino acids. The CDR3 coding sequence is TGCAGTGCTAGGGCGAGGCTAGCGGGGGCAATCTCCTACAATGAGCAGTTCTTC. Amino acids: CSARARLAGAISYNEQFF.